Shown below are 12 T cell receptor beta chains from a single sample sequenced in a study of T-cell memory formation after mild COVID-19. TCRdb itself ran the 5' RACE reads through MiXCR, one entry per CDR3 protein. The sample carries 250,000 to 350,000 distinct CDR3 sequences, roughly a fifth recorded once. Sequences were obtained from PBMCs or a T cell subset sorted from them (not recorded which). The source is a man aged 18 to 35 who had mild COVID-19 (a few samples of this study predate the infection). Cell type and time point are not known.

The chain recombines TRBV6-5 with TRBJ1-3; a possible D gene is TRBD1 (5 bases). V dropped 6 bases and J dropped 0 bases, with 9 bases sitting between them. CDR1 MNHEY and CDR2 SVGAGI come from the germline V gene. The length of the CDR3 is 14 residues. The CDR3 region is CASRPRVSGNTIYF. DNA for the CDR3: TGTGCCAGCAGACCCAGGGTCTCTGGAAACACCATATATTTT.

This clonotype turned up a few times. The rearrangement joins TRBV3-1 to TRBJ2-2; TRBD2 matches at 8 bases. CDR1 and CDR2 (germline): LGHDT, YNNKEL (reference sequence). The CDR3 has 16 residues. J lost 5 bases, V lost 4 bases, and 9 bases had no gene match. This CDR3 reads CASSPSGPHGTGELFF. In DNA, the CDR3 is TGTGCCAGCAGCCCTAGCGGGCCCCATGGGACCGGGGAGCTGTTTTTT.

This clonotype was observed a handful of times. The chain is built from TRBV29-1 and TRBJ2-1; D unresolved. Germline V gene lookup returns CDR1 SQVTM and CDR2 ANQGSEA. The ends were cut back, 2 bases at V and 7 bases at J, with 12 bases in the middle. This CDR3 region has 13 residues. DNA of the CDR3: TGCAGCGTTGAACAGATCGTACTAAATGAGCAGTTCTTC. It translates to CSVEQIVLNEQFF.

V is TRBV27 and J is TRBJ2-3, with 10 positions matching TRBD2. V dropped 7 bases and J dropped 4; count of bases not matched to a gene: 5. Germline V gives CDR1 MNHEY, CDR2 SMNVEV (reference sequence). This CDR3 comprises 14 residues. Written as DNA, the CDR3 is TGTGCCAGCAACAGCGGGGGGGACGCAGATACGCAGTATTTT. As protein: CASNSGGDADTQYF.

The sample holds a few counts of this clonotype. This chain joins TRBV5-1 and TRBJ2-7; 9 bases are shared with TRBD1. The CDR3 covers 13 residues. CDR1 is SGHRS and CDR2 is YFSETQ in the germline V gene. J was trimmed by 3 bases and V by 5 bases; bases with no gene match: 3. The CDR3: CASRKDRGYEQYV. Written as DNA, the CDR3 is TGCGCCAGCAGAAAGGACAGGGGCTACGAGCAGTACGTC.

The chain joins TRBV29-1 to TRBJ1-2; D uncertain. Trimming took 4 bases from V and 6 from J, leaving 18 bases between them. The CDR3 has 14 amino acids. Germline-derived CDR1 and CDR2 are SQVTM and ANQGSEA. The CDR3 sequence is CSVVLVGRRDGYTF. The CDR3 DNA is TGCAGCGTTGTACTGGTCGGCAGGCGGGATGGCTACACCTTC.

This clonotype was found a few times. DNA of the CDR3: TGTGCCAGCAGCTTAGCGATTTTGGTGACCTATGGCTACACCTTC. Protein: CASSLAILVTYGYTF. This sequence joins TRBV7-2 and TRBJ1-2, with no clear D. CDR3 length: 15 residues. Trimming shortened V by 0 bases and J by 4 bases, and 12 bases separated the two germline ends. The germline CDR1 and CDR2 sequences are SGHTA and FQGNSA.

Only a few counts were recorded for this clonotype. The CDR3 region has the DNA TGTGCCAGCGCCCGGGGGGGGTGGAGCAATCAGCCCCAGCATTTT. This translates into CASARGGWSNQPQHF. The chain joins TRBV6-5 to TRBJ1-5, with D possibly matching TRBD1 (5 bases). V lost 8 bases and J 1 base, leaving 15 bases between the germline ends. There are 15 residues in the CDR3. CDR1 and CDR2 from the germline V gene are MNHEY and SVGAGI.

This clonotype appeared a few times. This chain connects TRBV3-1 to TRBJ2-7; TRBD1 matches 9 bases. Germline CDR1 LGHDT, CDR2 YNNKEL (reference sequence). Germline trimming cut 4 bases from V and 3 bases from J; bases unmatched to any gene: 4. The CDR3 has 14 amino acids. The CDR3 here is CASSLSTGGYEQYF. CDR3 DNA: TGTGCCAGCAGCCTTTCGACAGGGGGCTACGAGCAGTACTTC.

The chain carries TRBV9 and TRBJ2-3, with 7 positions matching TRBD2. CDR1 SGDLS and CDR2 YYNGEE come from the germline V gene. V trimming: 5 bases; J trimming: 2 bases; junction bases outside the gene matches: 8. The CDR3 spans 15 residues. The CDR3 reads CASSPRGVTTDTQYF. In DNA, the CDR3 is TGTGCCAGCAGTCCCCGGGGGGTTACCACAGATACGCAGTATTTT.

V gene TRBV28 combines with J gene TRBJ1-2, with a tentative D call TRBD1 (5 bases). This CDR3 spans 13 amino acids. V was trimmed by 6 bases and J by 7 bases, leaving 15 bases between them. Germline V gene lookup returns CDR1 MDHEN and CDR2 SYDVKM. CDR3 loop: CASRTEGRGGYTF. Here the CDR3 DNA reads TGTGCCAGCAGGACTGAGGGGAGGGGTGGCTACACCTTC.

The J gene is TRBJ2-7, the V gene TRBV27; 7 nucleotides agree with TRBD2. The CDR3 is 16 residues long. Germline assignment: CDR1 MNHEY and CDR2 SMNVEV (reference sequence). Unmatched junction bases numbered 10, after V lost 0 bases and J lost 5 bases. The CDR3 sequence is CASSLSYRGVRHEQYV. The CDR3 DNA follows: TGTGCCAGCAGTTTATCGTACCGGGGGGTCAGGCACGAGCAGTACGTC.